The sequence of this T cell receptor (beta chain) was determined in a study of T cells expressing NK-cell markers. Whole-study context: Out of eight donors sequenced, seven tested HCMV-seropositive and the remaining one seronegative.

TCRdb processed the 5' RACE reads again and assigns one entry to each CDR3 protein, with no DNA. The sample holds about 260,000 distinct CDR3 sequences. Study observations and caveats: About 1.0-7.0% of CD8+ T cells in about six donors belonged to dominant NKG2C+ clonotypes.

A word on this clonotype: Its target is unknown.

CDR1 is LGHNA and CDR2 is YSLEER in the germline V gene. This CDR3 has 14 residues. The genes are TRBV4-3 and TRBJ2-3. The clonotype comes from a woman aged 18 to 69 in good health. Sequenced: blood T cells: a sorted CD56 or NKG2C T cell subset, CD4+ or CD8+ T cells, or bulk PBMC T cells (not recorded which). The CDR3: CASSRDEGADTQYF.